Below are 17 T cell receptor beta chains sequenced from a single sample in a study of T-cell memory formation after mild COVID-19. One entry per CDR3 protein results from TCRdb running MiXCR on the 5' RACE reads. The repertoire holds nearly 350,000 distinct CDR3 sequences, with 13% as singletons. The sequencing input was PBMCs or a T cell subset sorted from them (not recorded which). These TCRs come from a man between 18 and 29 years old who had mild COVID-19 (a few samples of this study predate the infection). Cell type and time point are not known.

V is TRBV7-2 and J is TRBJ2-3, with D maybe TRBD2 (5 bases). Germline V gene data show CDR1 as SGHTA and CDR2 as FQGNSA. V gave up 0 bases and J gave up 1 base, with 20 bases separating them. The CDR3 runs to 19 residues. This CDR3 reads CASSLARRRVPRRTDTQYF. Written as DNA, the CDR3 is TGTGCCAGCAGCTTAGCGCGCCGGCGGGTACCTCGGCGCACAGATACGCAGTATTTT.

V usage is TRBV5-1 and J usage is TRBJ1-1, with D possibly TRBD1 on 5 matching bases. The CDR3 totals 15 residues. Germline V gives CDR1 SGHRS, CDR2 YFSETQ. V dropped 0 bases and J dropped 5 bases, with 14 bases sitting between them. This chain's CDR3 is CASSLVGRDSTEAFF. In DNA form, the CDR3 reads TGCGCCAGCAGCTTGGTAGGCAGGGATTCGACTGAAGCTTTCTTT.

The V gene is TRBV20-1, the J gene TRBJ2-1; D uncertain. Germline CDR1 reads DFQATT; CDR2 reads SNEGSKA (reference sequence). V dropped 1 base and J dropped 0 bases, with 10 bases sitting between them. The CDR3 loop spans 15 amino acids. The CDR3 DNA reads TGCAGTGCTAGAGTTGGATTAAGCTCCTACAATGAGCAGTTCTTC. It yields the protein CSARVGLSSYNEQFF.

The CDR3 DNA follows: TGTGCCAGCTCACCTACAGGGGGTGATTCACCCCTCCACTTT. Translation gives CASSPTGGDSPLHF. The chain links TRBV18 to TRBJ1-6; TRBD1 aligns across 8 bases. Germline V lookup: CDR1 KGHSH, CDR2 LQKENI. The junction had 3 bases not matched to a gene; V was cut back by 3 bases and J by 8 bases. This CDR3 comprises 14 residues. The variable domain in full, completed from reference TRBV18 and TRBJ1-6, reads NAGVMQNPRHLVRRRGQEARLRCSPMKGHSHVYWYRQLPEEGLKFMVYLQKENIIDESGMPKERFSAEFPKEGPSILRIQQVVRGDSAAYFCASSPTGGDSPLHFGNGTRLTVT.

This clonotype occurred many times. This sequence joins TRBV6-2 or TRBV6-3 and TRBJ2-7, with D possibly matching TRBD1 (6 bases). This CDR3 spans 13 amino acids. V lost 5 bases, J lost 7 bases, and 15 bases lay in between. From germline, CDR1 is MNHEY and CDR2 SVGEGT. The CDR3 bases are TGTGCCAGCAGTATCCTACAGGGATTGGAGCAGTACTTC. Translation gives CASSILQGLEQYF.

The genes are TRBV12-3 or TRBV12-4 and TRBJ1-1; D might be TRBD1 (5 bases). The CDR3 spans 13 residues. Deletions cut 6 bases from V and 7 bases from J, with 15 bases between. This CDR3 reads CASSRGLPHEAFF. CDR3 in DNA: TGTGCCAGCAGCCGGGGACTGCCTCATGAAGCTTTCTTT.

This clonotype was detected a few times. This chain joins TRBV5-1 and TRBJ2-7; 10 nucleotides match TRBD1. V lost 4 bases and J lost 2; bases outside the gene matches: 3. This CDR3 has 14 residues. The V gene's germline CDR1 is SGHRS and CDR2 YFSETQ. CDR3 residues: CASSHGTGAYEQYF. DNA for the CDR3: TGCGCCAGCAGCCACGGGACAGGGGCCTACGAGCAGTACTTC.

The CDR3 reads CASSVGGTSGTEETQYF. CDR3 in DNA: TGTGCCAGCAGCGTAGGAGGGACTAGCGGTACGGAAGAGACCCAGTACTTC. V gene TRBV9 combines with J gene TRBJ2-5, with TRBD2 identical over 11 bases. The CDR3 has 17 amino acids. From germline, CDR1 is SGDLS and CDR2 YYNGEE. Trimming cost V 0 bases and J 3 bases; bases outside gene matches: 7.

The gene calls are TRBV7-8 and TRBJ2-2, with D tentatively TRBD1 (6 bases). The V end was cut by 0 bases, the J end by 4 bases, with 9 bases between. The CDR3 is 15 residues long. The germline gives CDR1 SGHVS, CDR2 FQNEAQ. CDR3 sequence (DNA): TGTGCCAGCAGCTTAGCTCTAGGGGGCACCGGGGAGCTGTTTTTT. Encoded protein: CASSLALGGTGELFF.

The chain carries TRBV19 and TRBJ1-2, with 7 nucleotides matching TRBD1. The trim removed 11 bases at V and 4 bases at J, leaving 13 bases unmatched. The CDR3 runs to 14 residues. Germline assignment: CDR1 LNHDA and CDR2 SQIVND (reference sequence). The CDR3 reads CACRPLGQTYGYTF. The DNA of the CDR3 is TGTGCCTGTCGGCCTTTGGGACAGACCTATGGCTACACCTTC.

The V call is TRBV12-3 or TRBV12-4, the J call TRBJ1-2; TRBD1 might be the D (5 bases). V shed 8 bases and J shed 10 bases, with 14 bases lying between them. This CDR3 spans 11 amino acids. The CDR3 here is CASHLAGHYTF. The CDR3 DNA reads TGTGCCAGCCACTTGGCCGGACACTACACCTTC.

V gene TRBV7-9 combines with J gene TRBJ1-6, with D uncertain. The germline gives CDR1 SEHNR, CDR2 FQNEAQ (reference sequence). The CDR3 runs to 15 residues. V lost 2 bases, J lost 7 bases, and 12 bases lay in between. CDR3 nucleotides: TGTGCCAGCAGCTTACGAGTCGCGGAGAATTCACCCCTCCACTTT. Protein: CASSLRVAENSPLHF.

This clonotype appeared once. The chain joins TRBV2 to TRBJ2-3; no reliable D call. CDR3 length: 13 residues. V dropped 4 bases and J dropped 5 bases, with 10 bases sitting between them. CDR1 and CDR2 (germline): SNHLY, FYNNEI. CDR3 DNA sequence: TGTGCCAGCAGTGTTTACATTCAAGATACGCAGTATTTT. Its translation: CASSVYIQDTQYF.

The chain couples TRBV5-1 to TRBJ2-5; the D gene is possibly TRBD2 (7 bases). Germline V gene lookup returns CDR1 SGHRS and CDR2 YFSETQ. The germline V and J ends were trimmed by 1 base and 4 bases, with 11 bases remaining between them. This CDR3 spans 14 amino acids. In DNA form, the CDR3 reads TGCGCCAGCAGCTTGAACGGGGGGCGAGAGACCCAGTACTTC. It codes for CASSLNGGRETQYF. The entire variable domain, with the rest obtained from reference TRBV5-1 and TRBJ2-5, is as follows: KAGVTQTPRYLIKTRGQQVTLSCSPISGHRSVSWYQQTPGQGLQFLFEYFSETQRNKGNFPGRFSGRQFSNSRSEMNVSTLELGDSALYLCASSLNGGRETQYFGPGTRLLVL.

This clonotype was seen at least ten times. This chain connects TRBV9 to TRBJ1-6; possible D gene TRBD1, 6 bases. The CDR3 contains 15 residues. From germline, CDR1 is SGDLS and CDR2 YYNGEE. V lost 0 bases, J lost 7 bases, and 11 bases lay in between. CDR3 sequence (DNA): TGTGCCAGCAGCGTAGCGGCAGGGGAAAATTCACCCCTCCACTTT. Amino acid sequence: CASSVAAGENSPLHF.

The chain joins TRBV20-1 to TRBJ2-1, with 8 nucleotides matching TRBD2. The germline gives CDR1 DFQATT, CDR2 SNEGSKA (reference sequence). With V trimmed by 6 bases and J by 0 bases, 7 bases remained unmatched. The CDR3 loop spans 15 amino acids. CDR3 loop: CSASGGGISYNEQFF. The CDR3 DNA follows: TGCAGTGCGAGCGGCGGGGGGATCTCCTACAATGAGCAGTTCTTC.

Regarding this clonotype: Germline and junction disagree at one end, which may indicate a read error. This chain connects TRBV7-9 to TRBJ2-3; no reliable D call. Germline V gene lookup returns CDR1 SEHNR and CDR2 FQNEAQ (reference sequence). This CDR3 has 13 residues. The CDR3 sequence: CASSLASTETQYF. DNA for the CDR3: TGTGCCAGCAGCTTAGCCTCTACAGAGACGCAGTATTTT.